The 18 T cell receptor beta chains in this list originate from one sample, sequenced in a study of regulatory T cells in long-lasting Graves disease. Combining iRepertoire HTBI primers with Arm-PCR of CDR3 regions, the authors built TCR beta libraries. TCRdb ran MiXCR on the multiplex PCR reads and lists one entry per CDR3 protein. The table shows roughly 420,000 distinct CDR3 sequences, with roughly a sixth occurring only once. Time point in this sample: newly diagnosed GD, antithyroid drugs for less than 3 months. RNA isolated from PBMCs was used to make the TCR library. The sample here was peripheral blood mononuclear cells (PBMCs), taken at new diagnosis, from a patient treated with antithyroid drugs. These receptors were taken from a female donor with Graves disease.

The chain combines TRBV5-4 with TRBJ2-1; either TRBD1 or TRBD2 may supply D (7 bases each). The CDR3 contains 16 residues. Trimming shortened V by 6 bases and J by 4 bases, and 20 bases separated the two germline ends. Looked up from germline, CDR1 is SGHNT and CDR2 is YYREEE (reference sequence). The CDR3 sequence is CASIMGGTAAYNEQFF. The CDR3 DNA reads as TGTGCCAGCATCATGGGAGGGACAGCTGCTTACAATGAGCAGTTCTTC.

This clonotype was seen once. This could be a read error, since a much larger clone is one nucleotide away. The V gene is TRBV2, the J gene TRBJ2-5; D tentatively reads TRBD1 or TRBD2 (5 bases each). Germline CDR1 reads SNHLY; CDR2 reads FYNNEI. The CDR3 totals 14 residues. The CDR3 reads CASSRSAHTGTLYF. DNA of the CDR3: TGTGCCAGCAGTCGAAGCGCCCATACGGGGACCCTGTACTTC.

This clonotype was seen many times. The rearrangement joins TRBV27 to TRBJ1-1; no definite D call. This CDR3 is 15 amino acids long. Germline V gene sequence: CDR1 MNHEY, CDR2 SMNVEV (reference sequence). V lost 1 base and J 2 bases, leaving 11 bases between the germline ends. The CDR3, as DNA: TGTGCCAGCAGTTTATATCCAGGAACAAACACTGAAGCTTTCTTT. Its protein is CASSLYPGTNTEAFF.

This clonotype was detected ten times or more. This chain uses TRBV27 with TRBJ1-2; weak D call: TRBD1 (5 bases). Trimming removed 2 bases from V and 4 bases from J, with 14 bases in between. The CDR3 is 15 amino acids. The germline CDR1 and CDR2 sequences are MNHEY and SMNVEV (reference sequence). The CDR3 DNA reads TGTGCCAGCAGTTTAGCCTGGGGGTATGGCTATGGCTACACCTTC. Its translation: CASSLAWGYGYGYTF.

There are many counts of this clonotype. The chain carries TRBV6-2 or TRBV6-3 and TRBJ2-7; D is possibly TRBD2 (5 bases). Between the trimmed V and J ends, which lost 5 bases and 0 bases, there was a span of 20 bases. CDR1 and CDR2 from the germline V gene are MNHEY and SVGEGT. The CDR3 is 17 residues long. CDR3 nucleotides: TGTGCCAGCAGTGAATTGAAACGGACTCTGAGCTCCTACGAGCAGTACTTC. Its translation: CASSELKRTLSSYEQYF.

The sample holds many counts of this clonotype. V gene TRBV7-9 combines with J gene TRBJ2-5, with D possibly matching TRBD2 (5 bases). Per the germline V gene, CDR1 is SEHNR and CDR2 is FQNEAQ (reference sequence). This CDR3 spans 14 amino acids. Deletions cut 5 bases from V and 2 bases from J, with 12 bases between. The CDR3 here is CASSPTPGQETQYF. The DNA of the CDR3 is TGTGCCAGCAGCCCCACCCCGGGACAAGAGACCCAGTACTTC.

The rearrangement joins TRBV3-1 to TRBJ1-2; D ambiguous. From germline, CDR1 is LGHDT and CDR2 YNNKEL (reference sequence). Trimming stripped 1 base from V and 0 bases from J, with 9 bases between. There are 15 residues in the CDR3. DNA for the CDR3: TGTGCCAGCAGCCAAGGGTCGGGTACTAACTATGGCTACACCTTC. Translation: CASSQGSGTNYGYTF.

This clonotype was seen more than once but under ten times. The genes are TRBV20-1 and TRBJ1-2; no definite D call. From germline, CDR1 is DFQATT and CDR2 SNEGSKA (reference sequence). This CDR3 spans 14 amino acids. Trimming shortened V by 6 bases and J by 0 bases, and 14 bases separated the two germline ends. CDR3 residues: CSAPSFTANYGYTF. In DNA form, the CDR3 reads TGCAGTGCACCCTCATTCACCGCTAACTATGGCTACACCTTC.

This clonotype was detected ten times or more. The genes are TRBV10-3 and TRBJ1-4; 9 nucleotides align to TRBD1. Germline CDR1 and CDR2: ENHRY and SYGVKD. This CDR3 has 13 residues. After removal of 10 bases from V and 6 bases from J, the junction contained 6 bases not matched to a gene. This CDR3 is CATSRDRDEKLFF. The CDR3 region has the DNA TGTGCCACTAGCCGGGACAGGGATGAAAAACTGTTTTTT.

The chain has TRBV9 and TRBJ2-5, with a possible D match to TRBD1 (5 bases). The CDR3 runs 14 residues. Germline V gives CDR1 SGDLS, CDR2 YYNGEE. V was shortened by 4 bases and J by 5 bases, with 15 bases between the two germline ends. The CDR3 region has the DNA TGTGCCAGCAGCCCCCGACAGCAGAAGGAGACCCAGTACTTC. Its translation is CASSPRQQKETQYF.

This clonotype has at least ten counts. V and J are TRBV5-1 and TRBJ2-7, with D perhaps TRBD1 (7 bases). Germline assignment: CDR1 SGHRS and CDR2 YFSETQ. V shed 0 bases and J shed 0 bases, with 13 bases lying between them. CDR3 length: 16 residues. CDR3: CASSLDAGGSSYEQYF. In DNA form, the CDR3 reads TGCGCCAGCAGCTTGGATGCAGGGGGGAGCTCCTACGAGCAGTACTTC.

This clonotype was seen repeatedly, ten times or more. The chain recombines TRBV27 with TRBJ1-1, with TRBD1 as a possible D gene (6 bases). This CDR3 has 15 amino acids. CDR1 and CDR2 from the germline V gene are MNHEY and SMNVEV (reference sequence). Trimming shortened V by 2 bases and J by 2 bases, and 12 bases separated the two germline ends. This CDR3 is CASSLAGHLNTEAFF. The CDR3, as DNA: TGTGCCAGCAGTTTAGCGGGACATTTAAACACTGAAGCTTTCTTT.

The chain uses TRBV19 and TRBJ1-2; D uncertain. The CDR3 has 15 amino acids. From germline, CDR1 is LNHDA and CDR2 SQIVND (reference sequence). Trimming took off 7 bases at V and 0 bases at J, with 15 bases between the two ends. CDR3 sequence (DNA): TGTGCCAGTACCACCATGGGCAGAGCTAACTATGGCTACACCTTC. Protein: CASTTMGRANYGYTF.

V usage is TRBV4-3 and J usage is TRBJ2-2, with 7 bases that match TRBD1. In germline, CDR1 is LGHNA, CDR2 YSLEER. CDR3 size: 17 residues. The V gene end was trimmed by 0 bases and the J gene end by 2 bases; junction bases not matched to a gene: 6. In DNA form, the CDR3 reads TGCGCCAGCAGCCAAGATCCGGGACAGTTTAACACCGGGGAGCTGTTTTTT. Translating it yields CASSQDPGQFNTGELFF.

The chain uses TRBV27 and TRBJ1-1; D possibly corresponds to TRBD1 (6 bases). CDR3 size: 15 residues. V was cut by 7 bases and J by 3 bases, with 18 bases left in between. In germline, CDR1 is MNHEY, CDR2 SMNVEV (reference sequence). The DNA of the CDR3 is TGTGCCAGCACCCCCGTATGGGGGGCCTACACTGAAGCTTTCTTT. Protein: CASTPVWGAYTEAFF.

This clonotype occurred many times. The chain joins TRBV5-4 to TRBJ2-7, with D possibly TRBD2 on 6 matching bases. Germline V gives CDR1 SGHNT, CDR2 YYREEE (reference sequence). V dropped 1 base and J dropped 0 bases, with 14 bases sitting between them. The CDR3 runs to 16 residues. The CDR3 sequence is CASSLIPDYSSYEQYF. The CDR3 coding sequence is TGTGCCAGCAGCTTGATCCCGGACTATAGCTCCTACGAGCAGTACTTC.

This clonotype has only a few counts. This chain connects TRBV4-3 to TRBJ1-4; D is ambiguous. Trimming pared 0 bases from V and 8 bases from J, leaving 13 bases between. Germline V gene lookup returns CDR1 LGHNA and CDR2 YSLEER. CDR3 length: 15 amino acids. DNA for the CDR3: TGCGCCAGCAGCCAAGATAGAGGCATGGGAGAAAAACTGTTTTTT. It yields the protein CASSQDRGMGEKLFF.

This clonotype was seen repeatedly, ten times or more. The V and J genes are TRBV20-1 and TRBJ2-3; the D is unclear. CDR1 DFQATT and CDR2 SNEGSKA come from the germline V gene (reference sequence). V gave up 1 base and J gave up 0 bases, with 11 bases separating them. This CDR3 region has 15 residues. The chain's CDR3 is CSARGLAESTDTQYF. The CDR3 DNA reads TGCAGTGCTAGAGGGTTGGCTGAAAGCACAGATACGCAGTATTTT.